These 28 T cell receptor beta chains were all obtained from the same sample, sequenced in a study of blood T cells in healthy people across ages. For the second PCR, which ran for roughly 6 to 12 cycles, a sample-barcoded 5' primer and a J-beta primer mix were used. One entry per CDR3 protein results from TCRdb running MiXCR on the 5' RACE reads. Here the sample spans about 970,000 distinct CDR3 sequences, around 54% being singletons. Sequenced input: blood. The receptors stem from a woman aged 55-70 years in good health.

V and J are TRBV28 and TRBJ2-4; possible D gene TRBD2, 5 bases. The DNA end is a closer match to TRBJ2-7, so the J assignment may be wrong. Germline CDR1 is MDHEN and CDR2 is SYDVKM. The CDR3 totals 13 residues. CDR3 sequence reads: CACRSTKNYEQYF. The DNA for the CDR3 is TGTGCCTGTCGCTCGACTAAAAACTACGAGCAGTACTTC.

The V call is TRBV4-1, the J call TRBJ2-3; no clear D. V lost 3 bases, J lost 6 bases, and 13 bases lay in between. Germline V gene lookup returns CDR1 MGHRA and CDR2 YSYEKL. This CDR3 region has 14 residues. The DNA of the CDR3 is TGCGCCAGCAGCCAGGCATTCAGCCCGGATACGCAGTATTTT. Translating gives CASSQAFSPDTQYF.

The gene calls are TRBV2 and TRBJ1-1; D gene ambiguous. Germline lookup yields CDR1 SNHLY and CDR2 FYNNEI. Trimming took off 10 bases at V and 5 bases at J, with 17 bases between the two ends. The CDR3 covers 13 residues. DNA for the CDR3: TGTGCCATGCACCCCGTTTGGACGACTGAAGCTTTCTTT. It is translated as CAMHPVWTTEAFF.

There are a few counts of this clonotype. This chain connects TRBV12-3 or TRBV12-4 to TRBJ2-7; weak D call: TRBD2 (5 bases). Trimming shortened V by 3 bases and J by 2 bases, and 11 bases separated the two germline ends. This CDR3 region has 14 residues. Here the CDR3 reads CASSFRGFAYEQYF. CDR3 bases: TGTGCCAGCAGTTTCCGCGGGTTTGCCTACGAGCAGTACTTC.

The rearrangement links TRBV29-1 to TRBJ2-3; weak D call: TRBD2 (5 bases). Germline CDR1 is SQVTM and CDR2 is ANQGSEA. The CDR3 is 17 residues long. V was pared by 4 bases and J by 5 bases, with 25 bases between. The CDR3 DNA reads as TGCAGCGTTGCGGCTCCCGGGAACCGGGGATTCTTAGATACGCAGTATTTT. Encoded protein: CSVAAPGNRGFLDTQYF.

The chain uses TRBV7-2 and TRBJ2-7, with TRBD1 matching over 7 bases. J gave up 2 bases and V 4 bases, and 5 bases lay outside the gene matches. Germline CDR1 SGHTA, CDR2 FQGNSA. CDR3 length: 14 residues. The CDR3 region has the DNA TGTGCCAGCAGCTCAAACAGGGGCACCTACGAGCAGTACTTC. Its protein product is CASSSNRGTYEQYF.

This clonotype was detected only once. The J gene is TRBJ2-4, the V gene TRBV20-1; D perhaps matches TRBD1 (6 bases). The better agreement between TRBJ2-7 and the DNA end casts doubt on the J call. CDR1 DFQATT and CDR2 SNEGSKA come from the germline V gene (reference sequence). This CDR3 contains 14 residues. Here the CDR3 DNA reads TGCAGTGCGGAACTCCGAACTGGGGACAACGAGCAGTACTTC. This codes for CSAELRTGDNEQYF.

J is TRBJ2-6 and V is TRBV19; D possibly corresponds to TRBD1 (6 bases). V lost 3 bases, J lost 0 bases, and 9 bases lay in between. Germline CDR1 reads LNHDA; CDR2 reads SQIVND (reference sequence). This CDR3 spans 16 amino acids. For the CDR3, the DNA is TGTGCCAGTAGTATTACAGGGAGCTCTGGGGCCAACGTCCTGACTTTC. This gives the protein CASSITGSSGANVLTF.

The V call is TRBV12-3 or TRBV12-4, the J call TRBJ1-1; D call uncertain. This CDR3 region has 15 residues. Trimming shortened V by 1 base and J by 1 base, and 10 bases separated the two germline ends. CDR3 sequence (DNA): TGTGCCAGCAGTTTAGATGTGACGGCGAACACTGAAGCTTTCTTT. Amino acid sequence: CASSLDVTANTEAFF.

The chain uses TRBV9 and TRBJ2-5; 10 positions agree with TRBD2. Trimming cost V 2 bases and J 3 bases; bases outside gene matches: 4. Germline V CDR1 and CDR2: SGDLS, YYNGEE. The CDR3 contains 15 residues. The CDR3 loop reads CASSVSGRGKETQYF. CDR3 DNA sequence: TGTGCCAGCAGCGTGAGCGGGAGGGGAAAAGAGACCCAGTACTTC.

The genes are TRBV10-3 and TRBJ2-7; TRBD1 aligns across 7 bases. The V gene end was trimmed by 9 bases and the J gene end by 6 bases; junction bases not matched to a gene: 8. This CDR3 contains 12 residues. Germline CDR1 reads ENHRY; CDR2 reads SYGVKD. This CDR3 is CAISGQPLEQYF. For the CDR3, the DNA is TGTGCCATTTCGGGACAGCCACTCGAGCAGTACTTC.

This sequence joins TRBV29-1 and TRBJ2-3; possible D gene TRBD2, 7 bases. This CDR3 spans 18 amino acids. Germline-derived CDR1 and CDR2 are SQVTM and ANQGSEA. The V end lost 4 bases, the J end lost 2 bases, and 25 bases lay between the germline ends. CDR3 in amino acids: CSVGFRGGAGLVTDTQYF. DNA for the CDR3: TGCAGCGTTGGCTTTCGTGGGGGGGCGGGTTTAGTCACAGATACGCAGTATTTT.

This clonotype was picked up a small number of times. This chain uses TRBV7-8 with TRBJ1-6, with D unclear. V was shortened by 2 bases and J by 7 bases, with 24 bases between the two germline ends. CDR3 length: 19 amino acids. Germline loops: CDR1 SGHVS, CDR2 FQNEAQ. CDR3 sequence reads: CASSLYSIMTEDVNSPLHF. The CDR3 nucleotides are TGTGCCAGCAGCTTATACTCGATTATGACCGAGGATGTCAATTCACCCCTCCACTTT.

This chain connects TRBV6-2 or TRBV6-3 to TRBJ2-1; 9 nucleotides match TRBD2. Germline V gene lookup returns CDR1 MNHEY and CDR2 SVGEGT. The CDR3 contains 16 residues. J gave up 7 bases and V 2 bases, and 9 bases lay outside the gene matches. The DNA for the CDR3 is TGTGCCAGCAGTTACCGGTGGCGGGAGGGCCAAAATGAGCAGTTCTTC. It specifies CASSYRWREGQNEQFF.

This clonotype was picked up a small number of times. The rearrangement uses TRBV3-1 and TRBJ2-3, with a weak D call TRBD2 (6 bases). V shed 4 bases and J shed 1 base, with 15 bases lying between them. Per germline, CDR1 LGHDT and CDR2 YNNKEL (reference sequence). The length of the CDR3 is 16 residues. The CDR3 protein is CASSPVRAGRTDTQYF. CDR3 sequence (DNA): TGTGCCAGCAGCCCCGTGAGAGCGGGCCGCACAGATACGCAGTATTTT.

The rearrangement uses TRBV28 and TRBJ2-4; D is perhaps TRBD1 (5 bases). With the DNA end fitting TRBJ2-7 better, the J assignment may be wrong. CDR3 length: 12 amino acids. Per germline, CDR1 MDHEN and CDR2 SYDVKM. CDR3 DNA: TGTGCCAGCAGTCTGCCCAGGGACGAGCAGTACTTC. It codes for CASSLPRDEQYF.

This chain links TRBV20-1 with TRBJ1-1; D not certain. The CDR3 consists of 15 residues. The V gene's germline CDR1 is DFQATT and CDR2 SNEGSKA (reference sequence). V lost 1 base and J lost 1, with 13 bases in between. CDR3 in DNA: TGCAGTGCTAGAGTCTCCAGTCGTGGGAACACTGAAGCTTTCTTT. Its protein is CSARVSSRGNTEAFF.

This clonotype showed up just once. V gene TRBV27 combines with J gene TRBJ2-7; the D call may be TRBD1 or TRBD2 (5 bases each). V shed 4 bases and J shed 0 bases, with 13 bases lying between them. The CDR3 covers 15 residues. CDR1 MNHEY and CDR2 SMNVEV come from the germline V gene (reference sequence). DNA of the CDR3: TGTGCCAGCAGTTGGGACGGACTGAGCTCCTACGAGCAGTACTTC. This sequence encodes CASSWDGLSSYEQYF.

The chain employs TRBV7-2 and TRBJ2-1; a weak D match, TRBD2 (5 bases). The CDR3 covers 16 residues. The germline gives CDR1 SGHTA, CDR2 FQGNSA. The V end was cut by 5 bases, the J end by 3 bases, with 17 bases between. In DNA, the CDR3 is TGTGCCAGCAGCCCCCCCGGACGGGGTAGCTACAATGAGCAGTTCTTC. Translated, it gives CASSPPGRGSYNEQFF.

The chain links TRBV7-2 to TRBJ2-1, with 7 bases fitting TRBD2. The tail of the sequence fits TRBJ2-7 better, so the J call may be wrong. The CDR3 loop spans 15 amino acids. Germline V CDR1 and CDR2: SGHTA, FQGNSA. This chain's CDR3 is CASSFSGTTYNEQYF. CDR3 DNA: TGTGCCAGCAGCTTCTCCGGGACTACTTACAATGAGCAGTACTTC.

This CDR3 is CASSQGPGQALETQYF. The CDR3 bases are TGTGCCAGCAGCCAAGGACCGGGACAGGCGTTGGAGACCCAGTACTTC. The rearrangement joins TRBV4-2 to TRBJ2-5, with TRBD1 identical over 8 bases. The germline gives CDR1 LGHNA, CDR2 YNFKEQ. The J segment lost 5 bases and the V segment lost 1 base, leaving 9 bases of the junction unmatched. This CDR3 region has 16 residues.

The J gene is TRBJ2-1, the V gene TRBV27; 9 bases agree with TRBD2. CDR3 length: 15 residues. The junction had 9 bases not matched to a gene; V was cut back by 5 bases and J by 7 bases. The V gene's germline CDR1 is MNHEY and CDR2 SMNVEV (reference sequence). The CDR3 bases are TGTGCCAGCAGTGCGCGTAGCGGGAGTAGTAATGAGCAGTTCTTC. This gives the protein CASSARSGSSNEQFF.

This clonotype was found many times. This chain connects TRBV4-1 to TRBJ2-1; maybe TRBD1 (6 bases). The CDR3 sequence is 17 residues long. Germline CDR1 MGHRA, CDR2 YSYEKL. The V end was cut by 1 base, the J end by 3 bases, with 16 bases between. As DNA, the CDR3 is TGCGCCAGCAGCCAAGGCCCGACAGGTGGAATCTACAATGAGCAGTTCTTC. The encoded protein is CASSQGPTGGIYNEQFF.

The chain links TRBV12-3 or TRBV12-4 to TRBJ2-7; the match to TRBD2 covers 13 bases. The assigned J gene may be wrong: the sequence end matches TRBJ2-5 better. The length of the CDR3 is 16 residues. The CDR3 loop is CASRAGTSGVGETQYF. The CDR3 DNA reads TGTGCCAGCAGGGCCGGGACTAGCGGGGTTGGGGAGACCCAGTACTTC.

V is TRBV20-1 and J is TRBJ2-7, with D possibly being TRBD2 (5 bases). The CDR3 extends over 14 amino acids. Germline values: CDR1 DFQATT, CDR2 SNEGSKA (reference sequence). V was pared by 1 base and J by 5 bases, with 15 bases between. Written as DNA, the CDR3 is TGCAGTGCTAGAGTAAGTAGCGTCGTGGACGAGCAGTACTTC. This encodes CSARVSSVVDEQYF.

This clonotype showed up just a few times. The chain employs TRBV27 and TRBJ2-3, with 8 bases identical to TRBD2. Germline V gene data show CDR1 as MNHEY and CDR2 as SMNVEV (reference sequence). This CDR3 contains 18 residues. V was clipped by 3 bases and J by 1 base; unmatched bases: 12. The CDR3 reads CASSLGLAGVLRTDTQYF. The CDR3 DNA sequence: TGTGCCAGCAGTTTGGGGCTAGCGGGCGTTCTTCGCACAGATACGCAGTATTTT.

For the CDR3, the DNA is TGTGCCAGCCCCCCGGGACAGTGGGAGACCCAGTACTTC. Its translation is CASPPGQWETQYF. This rearrangement joins TRBV6-5 to TRBJ2-4, with 7 bases that match TRBD1. The better agreement between TRBJ2-5 and the DNA end casts doubt on the J call. Looked up from germline, CDR1 is MNHEY and CDR2 is SVGAGI. The CDR3 is 13 residues long.

CDR3 nucleotide sequence: TGTGCCAGCAGTTTCAGGGGTGGACATCAGCCCCAGCATTTT. Protein product: CASSFRGGHQPQHF. The chain employs TRBV27 and TRBJ1-5, with D perhaps TRBD1 (6 bases). Per the germline V gene, CDR1 is MNHEY and CDR2 is SMNVEV (reference sequence). This CDR3 comprises 14 residues. Trimming cost V 3 bases and J 5 bases, with 11 bases left between them.